This T cell receptor (beta chain) appears in the sequencing data of a study of immune evolution from preneoplasia to lung adenocarcinoma (dated by TCRdb to the early 2020s). Looking at the study overall: No AAH lesions showed HLA loss of heterozygosity, compared with 7% of AIS, around 14% of MIA and about a third of ADC lesions. The immune data were combined with whole exome sequencing and methylation data from the same cohort of nodules. The overall cohort was made up of about 53 patients with pulmonary nodules who had surgical resection. The TCR sequencing data were obtained from 45 to 55 patients. The study combined immune gene expression, TCR sequencing and multiplex immunofluorescence to profile immune contexture across lung adenocarcinoma precursors and invasive adenocarcinoma. According to the study, 80 to 130 samples were used for TCR sequencing. POLYSOLVER was used to infer Class I HLA alleles from exome data, while LOHHLA was used to detect allele-specific HLA loss. Resected precursor lesions (AAH, AIS, MIA) and invasive adenocarcinomas were compared against paired morphologically normal lung tissue. Sample size was determined by specimen availability and not by a prior power calculation.

Regarding this clone: The antigen this receptor binds is unknown. No qualities accompany the bases; no much larger clone lies one base away.

CDR1 and CDR2, looked up from the germline V gene, are SGHTA and FQGNSA. V ends up 5 bases short and J 3 bases short, with an unmatched junction base count of 6. Its CDR3 holds 14 amino acids, cysteine through phenylalanine. Left in the record is the CDR3 DNA by itself, 42 bases read in frame from the first base. What the authors observed across the whole study: T cell clonality was highest in KRAS-mutant nodules compared with EGFR-mutant or double wild-type lesions. Clonality was highest in normal lung, while later-stage lesions appeared to show lower clonality but higher T cell density and diversity. The findings rested on association rather than direct causation, and larger cohorts with long-term follow-up and longitudinal biopsies were considered necessary. Normal lung had the highest top T cell clone frequencies, which appeared to decline progressively from AAH through AIS, MIA and invasive adenocarcinoma. All patients were from Japan and China, so applicability to Western populations was uncertain.

Patients underwent resection in Japan or China between the mid-2010s and the late 2010s. Two lung cancer pathologists independently confirmed the histologic diagnosis of each case on H&E slides. Macro-dissection after pathologic assessment enriched premalignant or tumor cells for nucleic acid extraction. The AllPrep DNA/RNA FFPE Kit was used to isolate DNA from FFPE tissue. Using the immunoSEQ hsTCRbeta Kit, TCR beta CDR3 regions were sequenced from DNA. Processing in the source paper ran as follows. TCR sequencing data were analysed with the ImmunoSEQ Analyzer. T cell clonality was defined as 1 minus Pielou's evenness, as computed on productive rearrangements. T cell diversity was measured with the inverse Simpson index on productive templates. T cell density was defined as TCR beta template counts normalized to usable DNA, with usable DNA estimated by amplification and sequencing of housekeeping genes. Two-sided Kruskal-Wallis tests were used to compare TCR metrics between histologic stages. This is the immuneACCESS table as TCRdb keeps it, with only in-frame sequences that have V and J called. A part of the clones is gone; compared with another copy, unresolved V genes explain less than half, and the rest is unexplained. Clonal size and the V and J genes are those of that table, whereas D and trimming came from the DNA. This sample gives around 9,100 clones in total; roughly four fifths of them show up just once. The ten most abundant clones make up 2.9% of the sample.

The clonotype originates from a person aged 65-85 years with lung adenocarcinoma. Recombination connected TRBV7-2 to TRBJ1-1, and 7 junctional nucleotides match TRBD1. Specimen: FFPE lung adenocarcinoma in situ tissue. This sample's cell subset or site label indicates: preinvasive adenocarcinoma in situ (AIS). Here the CDR3 is given as CASSRDSSYTEAFF. Read as DNA, the sequence is TGTGCCAGCAGCAGGGACAGCTCTTACACTGAAGCTTTCTTT. Reference TRBV7-2 and TRBJ1-1 genes cover what lies past the CDR3, so the full variable domain is GAGVSQSPSNKVTEKGKDVELRCDPISGHTALYWYRQSLGQGLEFLIYFQGNSAPDKSGLPSDRFSAERTGGSVSTLTIQRTQQEDSAVYLCASSRDSSYTEAFFGQGTRLTVV.